Shown below are 4 T cell receptor beta chains from a single sample sequenced in a study of cytomegalovirus exposure and HLA in healthy donors (dated by TCRdb to 2017 to 2019). The library relied on the immunoSEQ multiplex PCR assay. A mixture of 60 forward primers for TCR Vbeta segments and 13 reverse primers for TCR Jbeta segments was used in the multiplex PCR. In its TCRdb copy, this immuneACCESS table keeps in-frame sequences only and misses some clones. Where compared with another copy, unresolved V genes explain less than half of these, and the others have no known cause. The sample table contains over 100,000 clones; only one count was recorded for nearly 75% of them. Around 5% of the sample is taken by the ten largest. Sequencing was performed on PBMCs. These receptors all stem from a man under 40 in good health and CMV-seropositive.

The rearrangement links TRBV7-9 to TRBJ1-2; no definite D call. The germline gives CDR1 SEHNR, CDR2 FQNEAQ (reference sequence). CDR3 length: 13 residues. Trimming cost V 7 bases and J 2 bases, with 11 bases left between them. This chain's CDR3 is CASNPTENYGYTF. In DNA form, the CDR3 reads TGTGCCAGCAACCCGACTGAGAACTATGGCTACACCTTC. The full variable domain, completed using reference TRBV7-9 and TRBJ1-2, is DTGVSQNPRHKITKRGQNVTFRCDPISEHNRLYWYRQTLGQGPEFLTYFQNEAQLEKSRLLSDRFSAERPKGSFSTLEIQRTEQGDSAMYLCASNPTENYGYTFGSGTRLTVV.

The gene calls are TRBV5-1 and TRBJ2-1, with D unclear. The ends were cut back, 0 bases at V and 4 bases at J, with 8 bases in the middle. Germline V gene data show CDR1 as SGHRS and CDR2 as YFSETQ. This CDR3 contains 14 residues. Written as DNA, the CDR3 is TGCGCCAGCAGCTTGGGAAGCCTATACAATGAGCAGTTCTTC. Translated, it gives CASSLGSLYNEQFF.

The V call is TRBV11-3, the J call TRBJ2-7; 12 bases are a match to TRBD2. This CDR3 contains 14 residues. V was pared by 5 bases and J by 5 bases, with 4 bases of the junction left unmatched. Looked up from germline, CDR1 is SGHNT and CDR2 is YENEEA. Written as DNA, the CDR3 is TGTGCCAGCAGCCCCGGACTAGCGGGGAACGAGCAGTACTTC. Residues: CASSPGLAGNEQYF.

Points on this clone: The junction departs from the called germline gene at one end, perhaps through a read error. The rearrangement joins TRBV7-9 to TRBJ2-7; 9 bases map to TRBD1. CDR3 length: 15 amino acids. In germline, CDR1 is SEHNR, CDR2 FQNEAQ (reference sequence). CDR3 sequence (DNA): TGTTCCAGCAGTTTGGATTCGACAGGGGGGAACGAGCAGTACTTC. It is translated as CSSSLDSTGGNEQYF.